These T cell receptor beta chains were read from a single sample in a study of identifying expanded T cells in peripheral blood. Some clones are missing from TCRdb's copy, which holds only in-frame ones; the method was immunoSEQ multiplex PCR. Of around 94,000 clones in the sample, approximately 81% were seen once. Sequenced material: blood. The receptor set was obtained from a person aged 18 to 70 in good health. The CDR3 runs from the conserved cysteine through the conserved F or W. The order of the fields is V gene, J gene, clone size, D gene, CDR3 DNA, CDR3 protein. A D gene is named only where the DNA matches it firmly. The size entry is marked missing in some rows and otherwise reads once, few, many or a size class.

>TRBV7-8|TRBJ2-5|once|NA
TGTGCCAGCAGCTTAGAGTGGAGGGTAAAAAGCGGGGAGACCCAGTACTTC
CASSLEWRVKSGETQYF
>TRBV10-3|TRBJ2-7|NA|TRBD1
TGTGCCATCAGTGAGCGGCAGGGGGCGCTTGAGCAGTACTTC
CAISERQGALEQYF
>TRBV11-3|TRBJ1-1|NA|NA
TGTGCCAGCAACTTACAGAACCACACTGAAGCTTTCTTT
CASNLQNHTEAFF
>TRBV4-1|TRBJ2-3|NA|NA
TGCGCCAGCAGCTATGATGCGTCTACGCAGTATTTT
CASSYDASTQYF
>TRBV12-5|TRBJ1-2|NA|NA
TGTGCTAGTGGTTTGAACGCCCGGGGCTACACCTTC
CASGLNARGYTF
>TRBV7-2|TRBJ1-2|NA|NA
TGTGCCAGCAGCTTCGGGTTAGATTTGGGGGCCTATGGCTACACCTTC
CASSFGLDLGAYGYTF
>TRBV29-1|TRBJ1-1|NA|TRBD1
TGCAGCGTTGAAGATGCGGGACAGGGGGCGATCCCCGCTGAAGCTTTCTTT
CSVEDAGQGAIPAEAFF
>TRBV7-9|TRBJ1-1|NA|NA
TGTGCCAGCAGCTTAGTACCCCTAGGCAGGCGCTGGAACACTGAAGCTTTCTTT
CASSLVPLGRRWNTEAFF
>TRBV4-1|TRBJ1-3|NA|NA
TGCGCCAGCAGCCAAGGAGGGGCCTCGGGGACGAGGGGAAACACCATATATTTT
CASSQGGASGTRGNTIYF
>TRBV6-5|TRBJ2-5|NA|NA
TGTGCCAGCAGTTACGCTGGGAAAGAGACCCAGTACTTC
CASSYAGKETQYF
>TRBV6-5|TRBJ1-2|NA|NA
TGTGCCAGCAGGAAGAACGGCTACACCTTC
CASRKNGYTF
>TRBV14|TRBJ2-2|NA|TRBD1
TGTGCCAGCAGCCGAGACAGGGGGGACACCGGGGAGCTGTTTTTT
CASSRDRGDTGELFF
>TRBV6-5|TRBJ2-1|NA|NA
TGTGCCAGCAGTACGGGTCGACCACAAGTCCATGAGCAGTTCTTC
CASSTGRPQVHEQFF
>TRBV2|TRBJ1-5|NA|NA
TGTGCCAGCAATGGACAAGAGAATCAGCCCCAGCATTTT
CASNGQENQPQHF
>TRBV5-1|TRBJ2-1|NA|TRBD2
TGCGCCAGCAGCTGGCCTAGCGGGAGTCACAATGAGCAGTTCTTC
CASSWPSGSHNEQFF
>TRBV4-3|TRBJ2-1|NA|NA
TGCGCCAGCAGCCAAGAAGTTTTCGGGAGTAGACTTTCCAATGAGCAGTTCTTC
CASSQEVFGSRLSNEQFF
>TRBV6-1|TRBJ1-6|NA|NA
TGTGCCAGCAGTGCCCGGGACCCGCTGGGGTCACCCCTCCACTTT
CASSARDPLGSPLHF
>TRBV7-2|TRBJ1-5|NA|NA
TGTGCCAGCAGCCCCGCTTCAGGGTTACCCCAGCATTTT
CASSPASGLPQHF
>TRBV4-3|TRBJ1-6|NA|NA
TGCGCCAGCAGCCAAGATCTCCGGGGGCGCGGTTCACCCCTCCACTTT
CASSQDLRGRGSPLHF
>TRBV6-5|TRBJ2-2|NA|NA
TGTGCCAGCAGCCCCGACTGGAACACCGGGGAGCTGTTTTTT
CASSPDWNTGELFF
>TRBV6-6|TRBJ1-2|NA|TRBD1
TGTGCCAGCAGTCCTGGACAGGGAGGGATCCGTGGCTACACCTTC
CASSPGQGGIRGYTF
>TRBV28|TRBJ1-6|NA|TRBD1
TGTGCCAGCAGTTCCGGGACAGGGGATTCACCCCTCCACTTT
CASSSGTGDSPLHF
>TRBV11-3|TRBJ2-3|NA|NA
TGTGCTAGCAGCTTGCAGCCTAGCACAGATACGCAGTATTTT
CASSLQPSTDTQYF
>TRBV6-1|TRBJ1-2|NA|NA
TGTGCCAGCAGTGATTTCGTCTACACCTTC
CASSDFVYTF
>TRBV30|TRBJ1-6|NA|NA
TGTGCCTGGAGTGTACGGGCTTCACCCCTCCACTTT
CAWSVRASPLHF
>TRBV7-6|TRBJ1-2|NA|NA
TGTGCCAGCTCCGGGGGGAGTAGTGGCTACACCTTC
CASSGGSSGYTF
>TRBV5-1|TRBJ2-5|NA|NA
TGCGCCAGCAGCCTGGTGGGAGAGACCCAGTACTTC
CASSLVGETQYF